The 20 T cell receptor beta chains listed next were all sequenced from one sample in a study of cytomegalovirus exposure and HLA in healthy donors. PCR was performed using 60 Vbeta and 13 Jbeta primers. TCRdb's copy holds only in-frame clones and misses some; the assay was immunoSEQ multiplex PCR. Among roughly 100,000 clones listed, 70% to 80% were seen once. The sequencing input was PBMCs. The receptors stem from a female donor in good health and CMV-seronegative.

The V and J genes are TRBV7-2 and TRBJ2-3; 9 bases align to TRBD2. The length of the CDR3 is 15 residues. The V and J ends lost 0 bases and 5 bases, in that order; junction bases with no gene match: 3. Germline loops: CDR1 SGHTA, CDR2 FQGNSA. The CDR3 protein is CASSLAAGGIDTQYF. For the CDR3, the DNA is TGTGCCAGCAGCTTAGCAGCGGGAGGCATAGATACGCAGTATTTT.

V and J are TRBV4-3 and TRBJ2-3; a weak D match, TRBD1 (5 bases). Per the germline V gene, CDR1 is LGHNA and CDR2 is YSLEER. The CDR3 totals 15 residues. Trimming pared 2 bases from V and 1 base from J, leaving 10 bases between. CDR3 bases: TGCGCCAGCAGCCAAACTATCAGGGGCACAGATACGCAGTATTTT. This encodes CASSQTIRGTDTQYF.

This clone was counted only a few times. The rearrangement uses TRBV14 and TRBJ1-2; 7 bases are a match to TRBD1. The CDR3 consists of 16 residues. V dropped 0 bases and J dropped 4; count of bases not matched to a gene: 8. The germline CDR1 and CDR2 sequences are SGHDN and FVKESK. The CDR3 here is CASSQDRGMSRYGYTF. Written as DNA, the CDR3 is TGTGCCAGCAGCCAAGACAGGGGGATGTCTCGCTATGGCTACACCTTC.

This clone was picked up one time. The chain combines TRBV7-8 with TRBJ2-1; no reliable D call. The germline V gene has CDR1 SGHVS and CDR2 FQNEAQ. The V end was cut by 2 bases, the J end by 9 bases, with 17 bases between. The CDR3 has 15 amino acids. In nucleotides, the CDR3 is TGTGCCAGCAGCTTAAACACCGTTAGAGGTCCTGAGCAGTTCTTC. Its translation: CASSLNTVRGPEQFF.

The rearrangement uses TRBV30 and TRBJ2-5, with D maybe TRBD1 (6 bases). The J call may be wrong; the DNA end is better matched by TRBJ2-7. The CDR3 covers 15 residues. Germline CDR1 is GTSNPN and CDR2 is SVGIG (reference sequence). The CDR3 region has the DNA TGTGCCTGGAGTGTGTCACTACCAGGGGCCTACGAGCAGTACTTC. The encoded protein is CAWSVSLPGAYEQYF.

The CDR3 region has the DNA TGTGCCAGCCGGCGGACAGAGAAGGGGTACGGGCCCCAGCATTTT. Its translation is CASRRTEKGYGPQHF. This chain uses TRBV6-1 with TRBJ1-5, with D perhaps matching TRBD1 (6 bases). With 8 bases removed from V and 9 bases from J, the gap between germline ends came to 23 bases. The CDR3 is made up of 15 amino acids. Germline V gene lookup returns CDR1 MNHNS and CDR2 SASEGT.

The rearrangement joins TRBV19 to TRBJ2-3; D is possibly TRBD2 (5 bases). Trimming shortened V by 3 bases and J by 1 base, and 8 bases separated the two germline ends. The CDR3 is 14 residues long. Germline lookup yields CDR1 LNHDA and CDR2 SQIVND (reference sequence). CDR3 coding DNA: TGTGCCAGTAGTATGGCCGGGGGCACAGATACGCAGTATTTT. Translated, it gives CASSMAGGTDTQYF.

This chain links TRBV9 with TRBJ2-2; D might be TRBD1 (7 bases). Germline-derived CDR1 and CDR2 are SGDLS and YYNGEE. The CDR3 length is 15 residues. V lost 4 bases and J lost 4, with 14 bases in between. The CDR3 sequence: CASSPQGEVTGELFF. The CDR3 DNA reads TGTGCCAGCAGCCCCCAGGGGGAGGTCACCGGGGAGCTGTTTTTT.

This chain uses TRBV4-1 with TRBJ1-3, with D perhaps TRBD1 (5 bases). Germline CDR1 and CDR2: MGHRA and YSYEKL. V was trimmed by 0 bases and J by 7 bases, leaving 10 bases between them. The CDR3 covers 14 residues. CDR3 loop: CASSQDPQGNTIYF. For the CDR3, the DNA is TGCGCCAGCAGCCAAGATCCCCAGGGCAACACCATATATTTT.

J is TRBJ2-3 and V is TRBV7-3; possibly TRBD2 for D (6 bases). The germline CDR1 and CDR2 sequences are SGHTA and FQGTGA. Deletions cut 4 bases from V and 0 bases from J, with 8 bases between. CDR3 length equals 14 residues. The CDR3 here is CASSYGSSTDTQYF. CDR3 sequence (DNA): TGTGCCAGCAGCTACGGGAGTAGCACAGATACGCAGTATTTT.

The rearrangement joins TRBV12-5 to TRBJ2-1, with 8 nucleotides matching TRBD1. V trimming: 6 bases; J trimming: 5 bases; junction bases outside the gene matches: 9. The CDR3 extends over 15 amino acids. Germline V gene sequence: CDR1 LGHNT, CDR2 FRNRAP. The CDR3 region is CASGSGQAGHNEQFF. The DNA of the CDR3 is TGTGCTAGTGGCTCGGGACAGGCGGGACACAATGAGCAGTTCTTC.

This chain joins TRBV16 and TRBJ2-7; tentative D call: TRBD1 (5 bases). The CDR3 is made up of 15 amino acids. Germline V gives CDR1 KGHSY, CDR2 FQNENV. V dropped 0 bases and J dropped 6 bases, with 15 bases sitting between them. The CDR3 region is CASSQSARVEGEQYF. For the CDR3, the DNA is TGTGCCAGCAGCCAATCGGCCAGGGTCGAAGGCGAGCAGTACTTC.

The chain recombines TRBV29-1 with TRBJ1-3; D is unresolved. The CDR3 totals 11 residues. Trimming cost V 4 bases and J 3 bases, with 4 bases left between them. CDR1 and CDR2 (germline): SQVTM, ANQGSEA. CDR3 amino acids: CSVGGGNTIYF. CDR3 sequence (DNA): TGCAGCGTTGGAGGTGGAAACACCATATATTTT.

This clone was observed once. The rearrangement links TRBV30 to TRBJ2-2; D remains ambiguous. The CDR3 contains 14 residues. Germline assignment: CDR1 GTSNPN and CDR2 SVGIG (reference sequence). V was pared by 2 bases and J by 6 bases, with 13 bases between. The CDR3 DNA reads TGTGCCTGGAGTAGAGGTTTGGTTCCCGGGGAGCTGTTTTTT. This sequence encodes CAWSRGLVPGELFF.

A single count supports this clone. J is TRBJ1-1 and V is TRBV6-5; 7 nucleotides match TRBD1. The CDR3 loop spans 13 amino acids. Germline assignment: CDR1 MNHEY and CDR2 SVGAGI. V shed 4 bases and J 4 bases; nucleotides not matched to a gene: 3. The CDR3 is CASSSQGSTEAFF. As DNA, the CDR3 is TGTGCCAGCAGTTCACAGGGGAGCACTGAAGCTTTCTTT.

The table lists this clone with a few counts. The J gene is TRBJ2-2, the V gene TRBV23-1, with a possible D match to TRBD2 (6 bases). TRBV23-1 is placed among ORFs of uncertain function. The length of the CDR3 is 18 residues. Trimming stripped 4 bases from V and 2 bases from J, with 20 bases between. The CDR3 is CASSRCRLAHSNTGELFF. CDR3 bases: TGCGCCAGCAGTCGGTGTCGGCTAGCGCATTCTAACACCGGGGAGCTGTTTTTT.

V gene TRBV2 combines with J gene TRBJ2-7; TRBD1 matches 8 bases. Germline CDR1 SNHLY, CDR2 FYNNEI. V was clipped by 6 bases and J by 4 bases; unmatched bases: 8. The CDR3 runs to 14 residues. This CDR3 is CASRETGAVYEQYF. CDR3 sequence (DNA): TGTGCCAGCAGAGAGACAGGGGCTGTGTACGAGCAGTACTTC.

For this clone: Within the sample, other DNA sequences also encode this same CDR3. The rearrangement joins TRBV6-5 to TRBJ1-1; D is undetermined. Germline V CDR1 and CDR2: MNHEY, SVGAGI. The germline V and J ends were trimmed by 5 bases and 0 bases, with 10 bases remaining between them. This CDR3 has 14 amino acids. CDR3 DNA: TGTGCCAGCAGTCCGGGAACCTTGAACACTGAAGCTTTCTTT. This translates into CASSPGTLNTEAFF.

The chain carries TRBV10-3 and TRBJ2-7, with D tentatively TRBD2 (6 bases). This CDR3 region has 13 residues. CDR1 is ENHRY, CDR2 SYGVKD, per germline. Trimming took 4 bases from V and 6 from J, leaving 13 bases between them. Here the CDR3 reads CAISVPGASEQYF. Here the CDR3 DNA reads TGTGCCATCAGTGTCCCGGGAGCGAGCGAGCAGTACTTC.

This chain links TRBV15 with TRBJ2-3, with TRBD1 as a possible D gene (6 bases). Trimming pared 3 bases from V and 4 bases from J, leaving 17 bases between. CDR1 LNHNV and CDR2 YYDKDF come from the germline V gene (reference sequence). The length of the CDR3 is 16 residues. The CDR3 bases are TGTGCCACCAGCAGGGGGACACCGACTGGGGCAGATACGCAGTATTTT. Its translation is CATSRGTPTGADTQYF.